This T cell receptor beta chain was captured in a study of blood T cell repertoires in COVID-19. Overall study context: Both acute and convalescent COVID-19 samples were obtained from the United States, Italy and Spain. T cells, B-cell-depleted T cells, or PBMCs provided the cDNA or gDNA that served as material.

CDR3 size: 15 residues. Trimming took 0 bases from V and 1 from J; bases not matched to a gene: 2. Per germline, CDR1 SGHDT and CDR2 YYEEEE. As handled by the study authors: Amplified reference gene primers provided the basis for estimating nucleated cell counts. Sequenced by immunoSEQ multiplex PCR; TCRdb stores in-frame clones only, minus some. V, J and clone size reflect that table, while D and trimming were determined from the DNA. Here the sample spans more than 130,000 clones, under 90% being singletons. This clone appeared a few times. This sample also contains other DNA sequences that code for the same CDR3.

The sequenced material came from peripheral blood. The receptor was isolated from a human donor in a cohort sampled during active COVID-19. V and J are TRBV5-6 and TRBJ2-3; the match to TRBD2 covers 7 bases. DNA of the CDR3: TGTGCCAGCAGCTTGGTCGCGGGGGGCACAGATACGCAGTATTTT. Encoded protein: CASSLVAGGTDTQYF.